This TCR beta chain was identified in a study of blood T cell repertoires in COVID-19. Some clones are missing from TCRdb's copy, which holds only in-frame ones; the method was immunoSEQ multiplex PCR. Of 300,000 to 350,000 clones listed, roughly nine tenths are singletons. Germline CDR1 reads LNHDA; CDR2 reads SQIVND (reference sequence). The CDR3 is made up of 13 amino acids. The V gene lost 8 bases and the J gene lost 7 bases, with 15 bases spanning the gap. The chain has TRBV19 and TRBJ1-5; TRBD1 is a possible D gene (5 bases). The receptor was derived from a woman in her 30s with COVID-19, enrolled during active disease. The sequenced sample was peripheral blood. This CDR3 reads CASGGMVRQPQHF. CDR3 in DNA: TGTGCCAGTGGGGGGATGGTGCGGCAGCCCCAGCATTTT. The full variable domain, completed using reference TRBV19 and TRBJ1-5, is DGGITQSPKYLFRKEGQNVTLSCEQNLNHDAMYWYRQDPGQGLRLIYYSQIVNDFQKGDIAEGYSVSREKKESFPLTVTSAQKNPTAFYLCASGGMVRQPQHFGDGTRLSIL.